This T cell receptor (beta chain) was retrieved from a study of OX40 agonist ivuxolimab in advanced cancers. Study observations and caveats: Also present in some nonresponders was a low level of normalized T-cell clonal expansion.

Some clones are missing from TCRdb's copy, which holds only in-frame ones; the method was immunoSEQ multiplex PCR. The sample carries about 79,000 clones, around 90% recorded once. The CDR3 contains 17 residues. Germline V lookup: CDR1 MNHNS, CDR2 SASEGT. Trimming at V came to 2 bases and at J to 7 bases, leaving 10 bases not matched to a gene. On this clone itself: Its antigen is not known.

The TCR sequence derives from an adult with an advanced solid tumor such as melanoma, head and neck, liver or kidney cancer. V gene TRBV6-1 combines with J gene TRBJ2-7, with TRBD2 identical over 14 bases. Source: CD4+ or CD8+ T cells sorted from blood, taken in a trial of the OX40 agonist ivuxolimab. CDR3 in DNA: TGTGCCAGCAGTGAACCCCCGGGACTAGCGGGGGAGGTTGAGCAGTACTTC. It yields the protein CASSEPPGLAGEVEQYF.